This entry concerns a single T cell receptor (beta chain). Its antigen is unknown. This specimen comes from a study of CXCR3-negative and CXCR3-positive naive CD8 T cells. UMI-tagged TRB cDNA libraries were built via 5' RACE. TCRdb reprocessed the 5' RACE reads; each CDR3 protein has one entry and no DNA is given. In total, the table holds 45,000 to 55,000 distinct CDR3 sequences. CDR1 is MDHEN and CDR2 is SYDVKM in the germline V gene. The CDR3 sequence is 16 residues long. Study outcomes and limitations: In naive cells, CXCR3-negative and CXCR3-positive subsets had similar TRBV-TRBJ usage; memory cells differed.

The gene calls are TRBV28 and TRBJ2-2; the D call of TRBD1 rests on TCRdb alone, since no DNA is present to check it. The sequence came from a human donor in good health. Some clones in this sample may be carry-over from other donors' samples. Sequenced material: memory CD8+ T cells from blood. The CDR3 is CASSFLDGQHVGELFF.